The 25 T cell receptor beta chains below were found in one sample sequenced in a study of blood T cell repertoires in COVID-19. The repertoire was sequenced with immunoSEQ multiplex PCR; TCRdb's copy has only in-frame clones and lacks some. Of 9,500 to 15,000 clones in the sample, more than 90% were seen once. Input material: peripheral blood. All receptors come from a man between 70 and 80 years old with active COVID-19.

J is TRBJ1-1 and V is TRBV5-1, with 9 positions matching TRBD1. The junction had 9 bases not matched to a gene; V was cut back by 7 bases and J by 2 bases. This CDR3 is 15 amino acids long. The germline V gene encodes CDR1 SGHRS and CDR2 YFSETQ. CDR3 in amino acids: CASFPGTGINTEAFF. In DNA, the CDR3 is TGCGCCAGCTTTCCCGGGACAGGGATTAACACTGAAGCTTTCTTT. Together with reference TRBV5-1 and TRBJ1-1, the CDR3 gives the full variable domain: KAGVTQTPRYLIKTRGQQVTLSCSPISGHRSVSWYQQTPGQGLQFLFEYFSETQRNKGNFPGRFSGRQFSNSRSEMNVSTLELGDSALYLCASFPGTGINTEAFFGQGTRLTVV.

The CDR3 DNA reads as TGTGCCAGCAGTAGGGCAGGGGGTAATTCACCCCTCCACTTT. Translation gives CASSRAGGNSPLHF. This chain links TRBV27 with TRBJ1-6; 7 nucleotides align to TRBD1. V trimming: 5 bases; J trimming: 6 bases; junction bases outside the gene matches: 4. The germline V gene encodes CDR1 MNHEY and CDR2 SMNVEV (reference sequence). There are 14 residues in the CDR3.

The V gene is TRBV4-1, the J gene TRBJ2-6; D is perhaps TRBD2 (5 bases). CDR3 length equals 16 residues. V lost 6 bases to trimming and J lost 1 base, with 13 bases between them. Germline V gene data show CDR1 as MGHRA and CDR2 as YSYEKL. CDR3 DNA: TGCGCCAGCAGTCAACCCAGACTATCTGGGGCCAACGTCCTGACTTTC. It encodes CASSQPRLSGANVLTF.

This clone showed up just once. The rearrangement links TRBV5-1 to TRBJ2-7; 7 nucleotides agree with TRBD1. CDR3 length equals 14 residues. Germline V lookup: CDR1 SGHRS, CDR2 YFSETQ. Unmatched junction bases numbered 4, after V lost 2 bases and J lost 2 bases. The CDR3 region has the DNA TGCGCCAGCAGCTTCCGACAGGGAGCCTACGAGCAGTACTTC. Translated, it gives CASSFRQGAYEQYF.

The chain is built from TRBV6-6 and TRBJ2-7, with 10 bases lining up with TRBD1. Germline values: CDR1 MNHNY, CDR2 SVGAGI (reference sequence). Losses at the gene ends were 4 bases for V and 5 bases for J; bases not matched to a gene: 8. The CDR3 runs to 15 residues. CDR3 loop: CASSLGQGIYDEQYF. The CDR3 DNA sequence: TGTGCCAGCAGTTTGGGACAGGGGATTTATGACGAGCAGTACTTC.

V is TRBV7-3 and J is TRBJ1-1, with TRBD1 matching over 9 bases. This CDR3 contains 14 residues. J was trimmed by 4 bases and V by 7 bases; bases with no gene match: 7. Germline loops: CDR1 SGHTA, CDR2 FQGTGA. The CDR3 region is CASTPGQGSTEAFF. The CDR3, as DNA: TGTGCCAGCACCCCAGGACAGGGGTCCACTGAAGCTTTCTTT.

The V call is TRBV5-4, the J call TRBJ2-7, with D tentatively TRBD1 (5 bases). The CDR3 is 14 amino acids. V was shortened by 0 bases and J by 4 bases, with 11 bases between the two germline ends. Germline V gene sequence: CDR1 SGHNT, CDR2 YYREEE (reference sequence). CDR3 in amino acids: CASSLGQGRYEQYF. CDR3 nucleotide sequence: TGTGCCAGCAGCTTGGGGCAGGGCAGGTACGAGCAGTACTTC.

CDR3 protein: CATTSGLAGGTGELFF. The CDR3 nucleotides are TGTGCCACCACCTCGGGGCTAGCGGGGGGCACCGGGGAGCTGTTTTTT. This sequence joins TRBV19 and TRBJ2-2, with 11 nucleotides matching TRBD2. The V segment lost 10 bases and the J segment 4 bases; nucleotides outside the gene matches: 11. This CDR3 comprises 16 residues. Germline loops: CDR1 LNHDA, CDR2 SQIVND (reference sequence).

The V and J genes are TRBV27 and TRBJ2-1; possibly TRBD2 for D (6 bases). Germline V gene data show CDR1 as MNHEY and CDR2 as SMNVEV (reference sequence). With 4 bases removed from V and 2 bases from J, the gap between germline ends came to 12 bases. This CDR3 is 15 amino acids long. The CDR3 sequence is CASSSGGVAYNEQFF. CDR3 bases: TGTGCCAGCAGTTCGGGCGGGGTGGCCTACAATGAGCAGTTCTTC.

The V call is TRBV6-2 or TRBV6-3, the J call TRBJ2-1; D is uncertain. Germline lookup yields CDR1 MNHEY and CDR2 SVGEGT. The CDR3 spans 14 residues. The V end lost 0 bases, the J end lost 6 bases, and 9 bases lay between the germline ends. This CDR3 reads CASSYSIHPNEQFF. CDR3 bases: TGTGCCAGCAGTTACTCGATACACCCCAATGAGCAGTTCTTC.

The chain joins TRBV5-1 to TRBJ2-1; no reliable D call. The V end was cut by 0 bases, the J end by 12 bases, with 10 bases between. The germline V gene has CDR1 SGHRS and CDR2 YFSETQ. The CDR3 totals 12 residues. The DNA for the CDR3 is TGCGCCAGCAGCTTGGAGGATCTAGGGCAGTTCTTC. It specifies CASSLEDLGQFF.

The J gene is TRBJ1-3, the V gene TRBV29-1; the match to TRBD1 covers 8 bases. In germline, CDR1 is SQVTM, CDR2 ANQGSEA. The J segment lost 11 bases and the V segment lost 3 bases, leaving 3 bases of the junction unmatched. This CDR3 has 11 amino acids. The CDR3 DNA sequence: TGCAGCGTTGATTGGGACAGGCCCATATATTTT. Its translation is CSVDWDRPIYF.

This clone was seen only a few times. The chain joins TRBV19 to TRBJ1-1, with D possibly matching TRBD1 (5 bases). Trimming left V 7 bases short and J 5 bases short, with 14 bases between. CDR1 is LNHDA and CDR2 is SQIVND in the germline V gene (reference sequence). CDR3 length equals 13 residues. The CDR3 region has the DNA TGTGCCAGTAAAAAACAGGCGTGGACTGAAGCTTTCTTT. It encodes CASKKQAWTEAFF.

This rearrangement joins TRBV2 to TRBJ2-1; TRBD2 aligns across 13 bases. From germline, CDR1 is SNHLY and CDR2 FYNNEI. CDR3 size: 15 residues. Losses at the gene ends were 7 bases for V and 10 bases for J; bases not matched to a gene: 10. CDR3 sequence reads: CASIITSGGAWEQFF. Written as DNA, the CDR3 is TGTGCCAGCATTATAACTAGCGGGGGGGCTTGGGAGCAGTTCTTC.

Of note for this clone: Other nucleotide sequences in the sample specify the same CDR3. This CDR3 reads CASSPGTVEAFF. In DNA form, the CDR3 reads TGTGCCAGCAGCCCAGGGACAGTTGAAGCTTTCTTT. The V call is TRBV3-1 (or the pseudogene TRBV3-2), the J call TRBJ1-1; 7 nucleotides line up with TRBD1. Germline V lookup: CDR1 LGHDT, CDR2 YNNKEL (reference sequence). V shed 4 bases, J shed 7 bases, and the junction held 3 bases outside the gene matches. This CDR3 comprises 12 residues.

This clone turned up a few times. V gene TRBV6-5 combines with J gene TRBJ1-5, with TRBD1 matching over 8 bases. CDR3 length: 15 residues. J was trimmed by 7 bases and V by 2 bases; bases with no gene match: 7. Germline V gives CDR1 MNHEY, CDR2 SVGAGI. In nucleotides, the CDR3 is TGTGCCAGCAGTTACACCGGACAGGGCGGACAGCCCCAGCATTTT. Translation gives CASSYTGQGGQPQHF.

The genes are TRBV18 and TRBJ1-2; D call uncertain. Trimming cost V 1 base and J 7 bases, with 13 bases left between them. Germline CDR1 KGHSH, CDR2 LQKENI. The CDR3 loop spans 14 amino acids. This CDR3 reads CASSPRGVDAGYTF. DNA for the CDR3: TGTGCCAGCTCACCACGCGGAGTTGATGCTGGCTACACCTTC.

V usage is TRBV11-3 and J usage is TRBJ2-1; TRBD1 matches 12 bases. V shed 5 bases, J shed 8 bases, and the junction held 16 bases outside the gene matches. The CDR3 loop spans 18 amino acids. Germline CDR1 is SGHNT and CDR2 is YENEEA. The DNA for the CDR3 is TGTGCCAGCAGCGAATCCGGGACAGGGGGCACAGGGTCGGATGAGCAGTTCTTC. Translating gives CASSESGTGGTGSDEQFF.

The CDR3 sequence is CAISEWAGGLSYEQYF. The DNA of the CDR3 is TGTGCCATCAGTGAGTGGGCGGGAGGGCTTTCCTACGAGCAGTACTTC. This chain joins TRBV10-3 and TRBJ2-7, with 9 positions matching TRBD2. V trimming: 1 base; J trimming: 1 base; junction bases outside the gene matches: 5. Germline CDR1 is ENHRY and CDR2 is SYGVKD. The CDR3 loop spans 16 amino acids.

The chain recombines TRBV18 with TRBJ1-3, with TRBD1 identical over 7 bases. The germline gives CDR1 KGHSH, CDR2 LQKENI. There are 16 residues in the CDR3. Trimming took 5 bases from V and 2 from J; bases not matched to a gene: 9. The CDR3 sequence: CASSTPTDRAGNTIYF. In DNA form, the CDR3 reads TGTGCCAGCTCAACGCCTACCGACAGGGCTGGAAACACCATATATTTT.

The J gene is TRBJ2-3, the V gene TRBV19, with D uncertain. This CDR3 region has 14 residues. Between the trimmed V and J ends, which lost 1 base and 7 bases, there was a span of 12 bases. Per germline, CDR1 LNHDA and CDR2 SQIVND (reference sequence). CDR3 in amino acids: CASSIVGSPNTQYF. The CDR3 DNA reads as TGTGCCAGTAGTATAGTAGGTAGCCCCAATACGCAGTATTTT.

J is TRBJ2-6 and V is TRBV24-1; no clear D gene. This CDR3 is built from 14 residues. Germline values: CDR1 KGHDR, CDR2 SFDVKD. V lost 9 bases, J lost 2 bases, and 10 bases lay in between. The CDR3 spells CATRHDPGANVLTF. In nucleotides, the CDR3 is TGTGCCACCCGACACGACCCTGGGGCCAACGTCCTGACTTTC.

The chain's CDR3 is CASSESGTYEQYF. The DNA for the CDR3 is TGCGCCAGCAGTGAGAGCGGCACCTACGAGCAGTACTTC. This sequence joins TRBV10-1 and TRBJ2-7; TRBD2 is a possible D gene (5 bases). This CDR3 has 13 residues. Looked up from germline, CDR1 is WNHNN and CDR2 is SYGVQD (reference sequence). V was shortened by 2 bases and J by 2 bases, with 7 bases between the two germline ends.

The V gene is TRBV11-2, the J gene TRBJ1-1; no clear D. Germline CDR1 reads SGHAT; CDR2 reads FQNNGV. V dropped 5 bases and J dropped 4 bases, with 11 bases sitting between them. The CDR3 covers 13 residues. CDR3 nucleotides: TGTGCCAGCAGCCCCCCTGGGAGCACTGAAGCTTTCTTT. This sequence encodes CASSPPGSTEAFF.

CDR3 region: CATSDLTRPQHF. For the CDR3, the DNA is TGTGCCACCAGTGATTTGACTCGGCCCCAGCATTTT. The gene calls are TRBV24-1 and TRBJ1-5; D is uncertain. CDR3 size: 12 residues. The germline gives CDR1 KGHDR, CDR2 SFDVKD. V lost 0 bases to trimming and J lost 9 bases, with 5 bases between them.